This TCR beta chain was identified in a study of read filtering for tumor transcriptome and immune sequencing. Regarding this clonotype: Its antigen is still unknown.

Whole-study results and caveats: Correlation between methods rose after single-read clonotypes were removed.

Molecular barcoded adaptors covering alpha/delta and beta/gamma chains were used on around 400 ng RNA. TCRdb re-derived calls from the reads in MiXCR, one entry per CDR3 protein. Here the sample spans some 130,000 distinct CDR3 sequences, around 13% being singletons. Trimming left V 3 bases short and J 6 bases short, with 9 bases between. The CDR3 totals 12 residues. CDR1 and CDR2 from the germline V gene are LGHDT and YNNKEL (reference sequence). Material: a population of CD138-negative cells sorted from bone marrow. The V call is TRBV3-1, the J call TRBJ2-7, with D hard to call. The sequence derives from a donor over 35 with multiple myeloma. DNA of the CDR3: TGTGCCAGCAGCCAGATGGGTCTCGAGCAGTACTTC. As protein: CASSQMGLEQYF.